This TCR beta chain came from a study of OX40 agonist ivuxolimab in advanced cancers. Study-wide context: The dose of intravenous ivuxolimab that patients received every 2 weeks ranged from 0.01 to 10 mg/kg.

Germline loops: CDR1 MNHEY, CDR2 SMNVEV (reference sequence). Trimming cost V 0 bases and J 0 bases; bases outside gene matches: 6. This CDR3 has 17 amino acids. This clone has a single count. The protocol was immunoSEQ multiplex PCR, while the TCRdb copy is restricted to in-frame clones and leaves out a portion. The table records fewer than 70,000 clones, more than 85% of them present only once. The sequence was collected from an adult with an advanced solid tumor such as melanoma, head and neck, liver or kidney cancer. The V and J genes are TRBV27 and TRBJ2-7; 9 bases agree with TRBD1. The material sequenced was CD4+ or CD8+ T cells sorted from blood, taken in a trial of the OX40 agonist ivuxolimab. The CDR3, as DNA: TGTGCCAGCAGTTTATCGGGACAGGGCAGATTCTCCTACGAGCAGTACTTC. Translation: CASSLSGQGRFSYEQYF.